This T cell receptor (beta chain) was identified in a study of blood T cell repertoires in COVID-19. In the study overall: COVID-19 samples collected from the United States, Italy and Spain covered acute and convalescent phases.

Generated by immunoSEQ multiplex PCR, the TCRdb table keeps only in-frame clones and is missing some. The sample includes about 200,000 clones, approximately 80% of them seen just once. The CDR3 is 13 residues long. With 3 bases removed from V and 4 bases from J, the gap between germline ends came to 9 bases. CDR1 MNHEY and CDR2 SMNVEV come from the germline V gene (reference sequence). This receptor was identified in an elderly woman with acute or convalescent COVID-19. Sequencing used peripheral blood. The gene calls are TRBV27 and TRBJ1-1; D possibly corresponds to TRBD1 (5 bases). Here the CDR3 reads CASSLGRATEAFF. For the CDR3, the DNA is TGTGCCAGCAGTTTGGGCAGGGCCACTGAAGCTTTCTTT.